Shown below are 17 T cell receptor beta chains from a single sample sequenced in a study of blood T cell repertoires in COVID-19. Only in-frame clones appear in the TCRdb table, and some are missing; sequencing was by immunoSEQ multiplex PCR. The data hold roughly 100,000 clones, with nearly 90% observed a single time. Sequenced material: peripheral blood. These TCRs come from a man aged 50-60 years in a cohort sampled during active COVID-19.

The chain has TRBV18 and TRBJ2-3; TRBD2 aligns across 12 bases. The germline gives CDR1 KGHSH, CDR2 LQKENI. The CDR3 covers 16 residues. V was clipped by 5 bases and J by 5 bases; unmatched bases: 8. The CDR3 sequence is CASSSNLAGGQDTQYF. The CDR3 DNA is TGTGCCAGCTCATCAAATCTAGCGGGGGGGCAAGATACGCAGTATTTT.

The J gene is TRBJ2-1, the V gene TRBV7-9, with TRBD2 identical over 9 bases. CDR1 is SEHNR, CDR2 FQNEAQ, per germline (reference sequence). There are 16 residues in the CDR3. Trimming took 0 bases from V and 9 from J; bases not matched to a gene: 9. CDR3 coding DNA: TGTGCCAGCAGCTTAGCTCCCCTAGCGGGGCCTGGTGAGCAGTTCTTC. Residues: CASSLAPLAGPGEQFF.

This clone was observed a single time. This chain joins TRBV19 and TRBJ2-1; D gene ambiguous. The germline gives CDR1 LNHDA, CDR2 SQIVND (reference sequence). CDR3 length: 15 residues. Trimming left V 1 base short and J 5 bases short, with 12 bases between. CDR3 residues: CASSIGWAPNNEQFF. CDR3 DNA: TGTGCCAGTAGTATAGGGTGGGCGCCTAACAATGAGCAGTTCTTC.

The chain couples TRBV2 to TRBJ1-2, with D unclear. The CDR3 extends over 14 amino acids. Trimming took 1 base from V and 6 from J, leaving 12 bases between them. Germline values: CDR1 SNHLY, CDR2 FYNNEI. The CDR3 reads CASSEVTSPNGYTF. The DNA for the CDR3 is TGTGCCAGCAGTGAAGTCACCAGTCCCAATGGCTACACCTTC.

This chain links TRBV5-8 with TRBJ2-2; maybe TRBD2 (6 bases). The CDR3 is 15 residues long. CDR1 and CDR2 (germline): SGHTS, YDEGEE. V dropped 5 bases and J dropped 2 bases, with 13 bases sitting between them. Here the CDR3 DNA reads TGTGCCAGCAGTCCCGGGACTCGTAACACCGGGGAGCTGTTTTTT. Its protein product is CASSPGTRNTGELFF.

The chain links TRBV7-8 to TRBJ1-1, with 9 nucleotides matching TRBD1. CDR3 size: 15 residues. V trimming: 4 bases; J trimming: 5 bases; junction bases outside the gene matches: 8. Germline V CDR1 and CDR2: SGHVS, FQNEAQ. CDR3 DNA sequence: TGTGCCAGCAGCTCCCTGACAGGGGGGGGGACTGAAGCTTTCTTT. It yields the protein CASSSLTGGGTEAFF. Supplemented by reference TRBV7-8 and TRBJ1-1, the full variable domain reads GAGVSQSPRYKVAKRGQDVALRCDPISGHVSLFWYQQALGQGPEFLTYFQNEAQLDKSGLPSDRFFAERPEGSVSTLKIQRTQQEDSAVYLCASSSLTGGGTEAFFGQGTRLTVV.

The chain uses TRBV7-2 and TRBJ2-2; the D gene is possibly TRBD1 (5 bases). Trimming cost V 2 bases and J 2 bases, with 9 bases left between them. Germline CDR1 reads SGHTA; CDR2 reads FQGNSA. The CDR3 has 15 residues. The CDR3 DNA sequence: TGTGCCAGCAGCTTAAGGGGTCCCAACACCGGGGAGCTGTTTTTT. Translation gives CASSLRGPNTGELFF.

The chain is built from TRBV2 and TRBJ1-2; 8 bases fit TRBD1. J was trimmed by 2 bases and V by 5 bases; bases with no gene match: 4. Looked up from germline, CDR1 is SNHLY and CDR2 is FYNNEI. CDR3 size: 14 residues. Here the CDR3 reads CASSRRDRNYGYTF. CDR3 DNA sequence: TGTGCCAGCAGTAGGAGGGACAGGAACTATGGCTACACCTTC.

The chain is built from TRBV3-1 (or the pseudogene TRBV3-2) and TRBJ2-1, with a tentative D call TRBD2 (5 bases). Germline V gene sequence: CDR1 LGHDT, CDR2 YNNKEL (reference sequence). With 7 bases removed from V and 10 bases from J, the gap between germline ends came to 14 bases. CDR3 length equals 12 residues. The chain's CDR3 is CASNSNGGEQFF. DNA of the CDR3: TGTGCCAGCAACTCAAACGGCGGGGAGCAGTTCTTC.

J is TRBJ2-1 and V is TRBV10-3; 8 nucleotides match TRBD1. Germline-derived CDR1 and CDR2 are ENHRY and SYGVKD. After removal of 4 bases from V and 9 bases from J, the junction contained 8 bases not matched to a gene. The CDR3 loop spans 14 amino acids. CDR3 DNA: TGTGCCATCAGTGGGCAGGGGGCGAGGGCTGAGCAGTTCTTC. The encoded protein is CAISGQGARAEQFF.

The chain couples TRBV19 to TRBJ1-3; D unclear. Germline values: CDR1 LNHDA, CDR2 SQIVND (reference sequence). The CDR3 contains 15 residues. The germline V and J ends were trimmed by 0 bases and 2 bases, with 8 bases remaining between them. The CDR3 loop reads CASSIEGGTGNTIYF. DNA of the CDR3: TGTGCCAGTAGTATAGAGGGAGGAACTGGAAACACCATATATTTT.

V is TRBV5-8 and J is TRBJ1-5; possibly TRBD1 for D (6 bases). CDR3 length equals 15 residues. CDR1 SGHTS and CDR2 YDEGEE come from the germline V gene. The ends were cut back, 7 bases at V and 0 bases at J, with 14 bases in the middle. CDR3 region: CASPAGTHSNQPQHF. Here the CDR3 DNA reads TGTGCCAGCCCCGCTGGGACACATAGCAATCAGCCCCAGCATTTT.

CDR3 residues: CASSLLGTGANQPQHF. CDR3 coding DNA: TGTGCCAGCAGCTTACTCGGGACAGGGGCCAATCAGCCCCAGCATTTT. The J gene is TRBJ1-5, the V gene TRBV5-6; 10 bases agree with TRBD1. Germline CDR1 SGHDT, CDR2 YYEEEE. V trimming: 2 bases; J trimming: 3 bases; junction bases outside the gene matches: 5. The CDR3 is 16 amino acids.

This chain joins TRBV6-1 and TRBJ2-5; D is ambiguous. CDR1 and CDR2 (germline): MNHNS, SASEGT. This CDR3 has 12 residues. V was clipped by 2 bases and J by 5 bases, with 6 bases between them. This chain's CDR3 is CASSETMETQYF. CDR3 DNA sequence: TGTGCCAGCAGTGAAACAATGGAGACCCAGTACTTC.

The CDR3 sequence: CAIGGQRDEQYV. The CDR3 nucleotides read TGTGCCATTGGCGGACAACGGGACGAGCAGTACGTC. The chain links TRBV6-5 to TRBJ2-7, with D possibly TRBD1 on 5 matching bases. CDR3 length: 12 residues. Per germline, CDR1 MNHEY and CDR2 SVGAGI. The V and J ends lost 10 bases and 5 bases respectively, with 15 bases between them.

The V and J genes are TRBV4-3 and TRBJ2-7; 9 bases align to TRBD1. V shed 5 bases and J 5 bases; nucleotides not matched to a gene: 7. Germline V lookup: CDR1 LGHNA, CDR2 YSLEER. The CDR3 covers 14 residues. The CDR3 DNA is TGCGCCAGCAGCAGACAGGGGGGAGGGAACGAGCAGTACTTC. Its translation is CASSRQGGGNEQYF.

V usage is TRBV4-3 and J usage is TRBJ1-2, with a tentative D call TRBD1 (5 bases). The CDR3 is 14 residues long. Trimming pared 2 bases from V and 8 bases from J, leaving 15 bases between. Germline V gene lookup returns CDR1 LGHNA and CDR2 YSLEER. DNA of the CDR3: TGCGCCAGCAGCCAACGCCAGGGTTCGGAGGGCTACACCTTC. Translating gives CASSQRQGSEGYTF.